The next 32 T cell receptor beta chains were all read from a single sample in a study of HIV-infected children after antiretroviral therapy interruption. Treatment here: PENTA 11 planned treatment interruption arm or continuous ART arm. A 3' RACE protocol on RNA, with unique molecular identifiers, produced the TCR library. A single record per CDR3 protein comes from TCRdb applying MiXCR to the 3' RACE reads. The data contain tens of thousands of distinct CDR3 sequences, about 4.3% of them singletons. The sample consisted of CD45RA+ CD4+ T cells from PBMCs, pooled from several time points, taken from a donor given antiretroviral therapy, either interrupted or continuous. Subset of the sample: naive CD4+ CD45RA+ CD45RO- T cells. Source of these receptors: a pool of human donors with HIV.

This clonotype was counted at least ten times. CDR3 protein: CSASGGHPSSGANVLTF. The CDR3 coding sequence is TGCAGTGCTAGCGGGGGACACCCGAGCTCTGGGGCCAACGTCCTGACTTTC. The V gene is TRBV20-1, the J gene TRBJ2-6; TRBD1 or TRBD2 may be the D gene (6 bases each). CDR3 size: 17 residues. The germline V and J ends were trimmed by 3 bases and 0 bases, with 15 bases remaining between them. Germline V lookup: CDR1 DFQATT, CDR2 SNEGSKA (reference sequence).

The table lists this clonotype with a few counts. The chain couples TRBV12-5 to TRBJ1-1; no reliable D call. The length of the CDR3 is 16 residues. In germline, CDR1 is LGHNT, CDR2 FRNRAP. V gave up 0 bases and J gave up 3 bases, with 14 bases separating them. The CDR3 reads CASGLVVGGRDTEAFF. CDR3 DNA: TGTGCTAGTGGTTTGGTAGTCGGCGGTCGGGACACTGAAGCTTTCTTT.

This clonotype was picked up many times. The chain is built from TRBV5-1 and TRBJ1-4; unclear D gene. The V end lost 2 bases, the J end lost 0 bases, and 2 bases lay between the germline ends. CDR1 and CDR2 (germline): SGHRS, YFSETQ. This CDR3 is 13 amino acids long. CDR3 in DNA: TGCGCCAGCAGCTTAACAACTAATGAAAAACTGTTTTTT. Translating it yields CASSLTTNEKLFF.

In its sample, this clonotype was seen many times. This chain uses TRBV3-1 with TRBJ2-5, with D tentatively TRBD1 or TRBD2 (6 bases each). V was pared by 4 bases and J by 2 bases, with 17 bases between. CDR1 LGHDT and CDR2 YNNKEL come from the germline V gene (reference sequence). The CDR3 consists of 16 residues. The CDR3 reads CASSRGATQEQETQYF. In DNA form, the CDR3 reads TGTGCCAGCAGCCGGGGGGCCACACAGGAACAAGAGACCCAGTACTTC.

CDR3 residues: CSARPLGGGKETQYF. The DNA for the CDR3 is TGCAGTGCTCGGCCCCTCGGTGGAGGGAAGGAGACCCAGTACTTC. V usage is TRBV20-1 and J usage is TRBJ2-5, with a tentative D call TRBD2 (6 bases). The CDR3 spans 15 residues. Germline CDR1 DFQATT, CDR2 SNEGSKA (reference sequence). The V end was cut by 5 bases, the J end by 5 bases, with 21 bases between.

Many counts were recorded for this clonotype. The chain's CDR3 is CASAPASSTDTQYF. The CDR3 nucleotides are TGTGCCAGCGCCCCAGCGTCCTCCACAGATACGCAGTATTTT. The rearrangement uses TRBV3-1 and TRBJ2-3; D is ambiguous. This CDR3 is built from 14 residues. Germline CDR1 and CDR2: LGHDT and YNNKEL (reference sequence). V gave up 8 bases and J gave up 2 bases, with 14 bases separating them.

This clonotype was seen ten or more times. The chain joins TRBV30 to TRBJ1-5; 7 bases are a match to TRBD1. Unmatched junction bases numbered 3, after V lost 1 base and J lost 3 bases. This CDR3 region has 14 residues. Germline V CDR1 and CDR2: GTSNPN, SVGIG (reference sequence). CDR3 region: CAWSAGTVNQPQHF. The CDR3 DNA follows: TGTGCCTGGAGTGCCGGGACAGTCAATCAGCCCCAGCATTTT.

This clonotype was picked up many times. J is TRBJ2-7 and V is TRBV2; no firm D call. Deletions cut 6 bases from V and 1 base from J, with 7 bases between. The CDR3 is made up of 12 amino acids. From germline, CDR1 is SNHLY and CDR2 FYNNEI. The CDR3 protein is CASRAGSYEQYF. CDR3 DNA: TGTGCCAGCAGGGCCGGATCCTACGAGCAGTACTTC. The full variable domain, in which reference TRBV2 and TRBJ2-7 provide the parts outside the CDR3, is EPEVTQTPSHQVTQMGQEVILRCVPISNHLYFYWYRQILGQKVEFLVSFYNNEISEKSEIFDDQFSVERPDGSNFTLKIRSTKLEDSAMYFCASRAGSYEQYFGPGTRLTVT.

Ten or more counts support this clonotype. In DNA form, the CDR3 reads TGTGCCAGCAGCCAAGCCTCTAGCGGGGGGCTGGGGGAGCAGTACTTC. Encoded protein: CASSQASSGGLGEQYF. The chain is built from TRBV3-1 and TRBJ2-7, with 11 bases that match TRBD2. CDR3 length: 16 amino acids. Germline V lookup: CDR1 LGHDT, CDR2 YNNKEL (reference sequence). The junction had 9 bases not matched to a gene; V was cut back by 1 base and J by 7 bases.

This clonotype came up many times. J is TRBJ1-6 and V is TRBV9, with a possible D match to TRBD1 (5 bases). Trimming cost V 4 bases and J 10 bases, with 18 bases left between them. CDR1 and CDR2 from the germline V gene are SGDLS and YYNGEE. The CDR3 runs 15 residues. The CDR3 region has the DNA TGTGCCAGCAGCCCTGCAGCGGGGCCCGGATCACCCCTCCACTTT. Encoded protein: CASSPAAGPGSPLHF.

This clonotype has a count of ten or more. CDR3 DNA sequence: TGTGCCACCGCCCGGATTGGGACCCGGGAGCTGTTTTTT. It translates to CATARIGTRELFF. The chain couples TRBV2 to TRBJ2-2; D assignment may be TRBD1 or TRBD2 (5 bases each). The CDR3 length is 13 residues. From germline, CDR1 is SNHLY and CDR2 FYNNEI. V was clipped by 10 bases and J by 9 bases, with 18 bases between them. Full variable domain (missing parts from reference TRBV2 and TRBJ2-2): EPEVTQTPSHQVTQMGQEVILRCVPISNHLYFYWYRQILGQKVEFLVSFYNNEISEKSEIFDDQFSVERPDGSNFTLKIRSTKLEDSAMYFCATARIGTRELFFGEGSRLTVL.

This clonotype came up many times. V gene TRBV6-5 combines with J gene TRBJ2-2; D gene uncertain. Germline V lookup: CDR1 MNHEY, CDR2 SVGAGI. The CDR3 extends over 14 amino acids. The germline V and J ends were trimmed by 2 bases and 4 bases, with 8 bases remaining between them. CDR3 protein: CASSYRYATGELFF. Here the CDR3 DNA reads TGTGCCAGCAGTTACCGGTACGCCACCGGGGAGCTGTTTTTT.

This clonotype was seen repeatedly, ten times or more. The chain couples TRBV12-3 or TRBV12-4 to TRBJ1-2; weak D call: TRBD1 (5 bases). The CDR3 consists of 15 residues. Trimming left V 5 bases short and J 4 bases short, with 17 bases between. DNA of the CDR3: TGTGCCAGCAGTCGATCTTCGACAGCCGTCTATGGCTACACCTTC. Protein product: CASSRSSTAVYGYTF.

This clonotype is judged medium-sized. The genes are TRBV4-3 and TRBJ2-7; TRBD2 matches at 9 bases. The trim removed 0 bases at V and 7 bases at J, leaving 10 bases unmatched. The CDR3 totals 16 residues. Germline assignment: CDR1 LGHNA and CDR2 YSLEER. The CDR3 reads CASSQEWLAGAGEQYF. The CDR3 DNA follows: TGCGCCAGCAGCCAAGAGTGGTTAGCGGGAGCTGGGGAGCAGTACTTC.

By sample fraction, this clonotype is medium-sized (0.01 to 0.1%). The chain has TRBV12-3 or TRBV12-4 and TRBJ2-6; D is uncertain. The CDR3 contains 17 residues. With 7 bases removed from V and 1 base from J, the gap between germline ends came to 17 bases. The CDR3 sequence is CASNSLTVISGANVLTF. CDR3 DNA sequence: TGTGCCAGCAACAGTTTAACCGTTATATCTGGGGCCAACGTCCTGACTTTC.

This clonotype was detected many times. This chain uses TRBV12-3 or TRBV12-4 with TRBJ1-3; D is undetermined. V lost 5 bases, J lost 4 bases, and 12 bases lay in between. The CDR3 covers 14 residues. The CDR3 DNA is TGTGCCAGCAGTCCCACGGGGTCCGGAAACACCATATATTTT. Protein sequence: CASSPTGSGNTIYF.

This clonotype appeared a few times. The chain employs TRBV6-1 and TRBJ2-2; TRBD2 matches 9 bases. CDR3 length equals 16 residues. Germline V CDR1 and CDR2: MNHNS, SASEGT. Losses at the gene ends were 2 bases for V and 6 bases for J; bases not matched to a gene: 7. In nucleotides, the CDR3 is TGTGCCAGCAGTGAAAGGCGGGGGGGCTTTCCCGGGGAGCTGTTTTTT. Protein sequence: CASSERRGGFPGELFF.

This clonotype was seen at least ten times. This chain uses TRBV7-2 with TRBJ1-1; 7 bases match TRBD1. V shed 5 bases, J shed 2 bases, and the junction held 8 bases outside the gene matches. The CDR3 has 15 amino acids. The V gene's germline CDR1 is SGHTA and CDR2 FQGNSA. The CDR3: CASSPLTGVNTEAFF. The DNA of the CDR3 is TGTGCCAGCAGCCCACTTACAGGGGTAAACACTGAAGCTTTCTTT.

The chain is built from TRBV12-3 or TRBV12-4 and TRBJ1-1, with 7 bases matching TRBD1. CDR3 size: 16 residues. The V gene end was trimmed by 7 bases and the J gene end by 1 base; junction bases not matched to a gene: 12. CDR3 residues: CASTLAGGKPNTEAFF. CDR3 sequence (DNA): TGTGCCAGCACCCTAGCAGGGGGTAAGCCGAACACTGAAGCTTTCTTT.

This clonotype was seen ten or more times. V and J are TRBV5-5 and TRBJ2-5, with a tentative D call TRBD2 (5 bases). V was cut by 0 bases and J by 4 bases, with 10 bases left in between. Germline V CDR1 and CDR2: SGHKS, YYEKEE (reference sequence). The CDR3 contains 14 residues. The CDR3: CASSLAAGGETQYF. The CDR3 region has the DNA TGTGCCAGCAGCTTGGCCGCAGGAGGAGAGACCCAGTACTTC.

This clonotype was recorded many times. The V call is TRBV27, the J call TRBJ2-7; 9 nucleotides agree with TRBD2. The V gene's germline CDR1 is MNHEY and CDR2 SMNVEV (reference sequence). CDR3 length: 15 amino acids. J was trimmed by 0 bases and V by 5 bases; bases with no gene match: 5. CDR3 in DNA: TGTGCCAGCAGTAAGACAGCGGGAGGCTCCTACGAGCAGTACTTC. Amino acid sequence: CASSKTAGGSYEQYF.

The genes are TRBV10-3 and TRBJ2-7; weak D call: TRBD1 (6 bases). Per germline, CDR1 ENHRY and CDR2 SYGVKD. V was shortened by 3 bases and J by 3 bases, with 12 bases between the two germline ends. This CDR3 has 14 residues. CDR3 in DNA: TGTGCCATCAGTGAAAACAGGGTGGTCTACGAGCAGTACTTC. Its translation: CAISENRVVYEQYF.

This clonotype was seen many times. V and J are TRBV4-2 and TRBJ1-2; 8 bases line up with TRBD1. This CDR3 is 18 amino acids long. From germline, CDR1 is LGHNA and CDR2 YNFKEQ. After removal of 2 bases from V and 6 bases from J, the junction contained 17 bases not matched to a gene. The CDR3 nucleotides are TGTGCCAGCAGCCAATTTCTTGCAGGGGGCGATAGCCTCCATGGCTACACCTTC. Protein product: CASSQFLAGGDSLHGYTF.

The table lists this clonotype with many counts. This chain joins TRBV12-3 or TRBV12-4 and TRBJ2-7, with 7 bases aligning to TRBD1. The CDR3 contains 16 residues. The junction had 13 bases not matched to a gene; V was cut back by 2 bases and J by 6 bases. The DNA for the CDR3 is TGTGCCAGCAGTTTAAGGAGCAGGGGGTTACAGGGCGAGCAGTACTTC. Encoded protein: CASSLRSRGLQGEQYF.

This clonotype came up many times. This chain joins TRBV11-2 and TRBJ2-4; D is perhaps TRBD1 (5 bases). Germline V gene data show CDR1 as SGHAT and CDR2 as FQNNGV. The CDR3 is 15 amino acids. V was pared by 4 bases and J by 3 bases, with 13 bases between. The CDR3 loop is CASSYQGTFKNIQYF. CDR3 coding DNA: TGTGCCAGCAGCTATCAGGGCACCTTCAAAAACATTCAGTACTTC.

This clonotype was seen ten or more times. V and J are TRBV27 and TRBJ1-2; D remains ambiguous. Germline CDR1 and CDR2: MNHEY and SMNVEV (reference sequence). Trimming took off 0 bases at V and 4 bases at J, with 9 bases between the two ends. This CDR3 spans 14 amino acids. For the CDR3, the DNA is TGTGCCAGCAGTTTATCATGGACGGGCTATGGCTACACCTTC. Encoded protein: CASSLSWTGYGYTF.

This clonotype was seen at least ten times. The gene calls are TRBV2 and TRBJ2-7; D is uncertain. Trimming took off 5 bases at V and 1 base at J, with 15 bases between the two ends. The CDR3 contains 15 residues. Germline CDR1 SNHLY, CDR2 FYNNEI. In DNA form, the CDR3 reads TGTGCCAGCAGTTTAACAGTAGTCACGTCCTACGAGCAGTACTTC. It codes for CASSLTVVTSYEQYF.

This clonotype was picked up many times. J is TRBJ2-1 and V is TRBV29-1, with D perhaps matching TRBD1 (6 bases). Trimming stripped 6 bases from V and 7 bases from J, with 19 bases between. The CDR3 totals 14 residues. Germline CDR1 and CDR2: SQVTM and ANQGSEA. CDR3 in amino acids: CSVPTGRAVNEQFF. The CDR3 DNA is TGCAGCGTACCGACAGGTAGGGCTGTGAATGAGCAGTTCTTC.

V gene TRBV7-3 combines with J gene TRBJ1-1, with D perhaps TRBD1 (5 bases). The CDR3 is made up of 13 amino acids. V was trimmed by 4 bases and J by 7 bases, leaving 13 bases between them. Germline V lookup: CDR1 SGHTA, CDR2 FQGTGA. The CDR3 DNA reads TGTGCCAGCAGCTCTCGGGCAGGGAGTGAAGCTTTCTTT. As protein: CASSSRAGSEAFF.

The chain carries TRBV14 and TRBJ1-5; 9 nucleotides align to TRBD1. The germline CDR1 and CDR2 sequences are SGHDN and FVKESK. The V segment lost 4 bases and the J segment 13 bases; nucleotides outside the gene matches: 8. CDR3 size: 13 residues. In DNA form, the CDR3 reads TGTGCCAGCAGCCCGGGACAGGGCCTCCGGCAGCATTTT. Protein product: CASSPGQGLRQHF.

This clonotype was observed many times. The gene calls are TRBV23-1 and TRBJ1-4, with D perhaps TRBD1 (5 bases). TRBV23-1 is designated an ORF whose function remains uncertain. This CDR3 spans 13 amino acids. The V end lost 7 bases, the J end lost 4 bases, and 10 bases lay between the germline ends. The CDR3 DNA is TGCGCCAGCACCCAGGGCATTAATGAAAAACTGTTTTTT. This sequence encodes CASTQGINEKLFF.

In its sample, this clonotype was seen many times. The CDR3 region is CASSYSIISGANVLTF. Written as DNA, the CDR3 is TGTGCCAGCAGTTACTCGATTATCTCTGGGGCCAACGTCCTGACTTTC. The rearrangement joins TRBV6-5 to TRBJ2-6; D unresolved. The CDR3 loop spans 16 amino acids. Germline V lookup: CDR1 MNHEY, CDR2 SVGAGI. V lost 0 bases to trimming and J lost 0 bases, with 6 bases between them.